The 12 T cell receptor beta chains listed next were all sequenced from one sample in a study of cytotoxic CD8 clonotypes in ibrutinib-treated CLL. The table came from immunoSEQ multiplex PCR; TCRdb's copy has only in-frame clones and leaves some out. Of about 30,000 clones in the sample, approximately 54% were seen once. Source: PBMCs, taken before ibrutinib treatment. These receptors were obtained from a human donor with chronic lymphocytic leukemia.

The rearrangement uses TRBV5-1 and TRBJ2-3; D remains ambiguous. The CDR3 is made up of 13 amino acids. Looked up from germline, CDR1 is SGHRS and CDR2 is YFSETQ. Trimming removed 4 bases from V and 1 base from J, with 7 bases in between. The CDR3 reads CASSPWGTDTQYF. CDR3 bases: TGCGCCAGCAGCCCCTGGGGCACAGATACGCAGTATTTT.

The gene calls are TRBV27 and TRBJ2-1, with 7 bases lining up with TRBD2. The junction had 7 bases not matched to a gene; V was cut back by 4 bases and J by 7 bases. The CDR3 length is 14 residues. Germline V gives CDR1 MNHEY, CDR2 SMNVEV (reference sequence). CDR3 nucleotide sequence: TGTGCCAGCAGTTGGGGGGGAGCGGATAATGAGCAGTTCTTC. Its protein is CASSWGGADNEQFF.

The J gene is TRBJ2-7, the V gene TRBV29-1; 9 bases map to TRBD2. There are 15 residues in the CDR3. Germline lookup yields CDR1 SQVTM and CDR2 ANQGSEA. The junction had 8 bases not matched to a gene; V was cut back by 0 bases and J by 5 bases. The DNA of the CDR3 is TGCAGCGTTGAAGATCCGGCGGGAGGGCCCCACGAGCAGTACTTC. It translates to CSVEDPAGGPHEQYF.

The genes are TRBV28 and TRBJ1-2, with a weak D call TRBD1 (5 bases). Per germline, CDR1 MDHEN and CDR2 SYDVKM. This CDR3 is 14 amino acids long. The V end was cut by 3 bases, the J end by 6 bases, with 14 bases between. The DNA for the CDR3 is TGTGCCAGCAGTTTGGGGCGGGGTTATGATGGCTACACCTTC. Translating gives CASSLGRGYDGYTF.

The chain carries TRBV7-8 and TRBJ2-3; D uncertain. The germline V gene has CDR1 SGHVS and CDR2 FQNEAQ. V lost 5 bases and J lost 1, with 13 bases in between. This CDR3 comprises 15 residues. The CDR3, as DNA: TGTGCCAGCAGCAGAGTAGACCTAGGCACAGATACGCAGTATTTT. Translation gives CASSRVDLGTDTQYF. Complete variable domain (other parts from reference TRBV7-8 and TRBJ2-3): GAGVSQSPRYKVAKRGQDVALRCDPISGHVSLFWYQQALGQGPEFLTYFQNEAQLDKSGLPSDRFFAERPEGSVSTLKIQRTQQEDSAVYLCASSRVDLGTDTQYFGPGTRLTVL.

Within the sample, this clone is medium-sized (0.01 to 0.1%). V gene TRBV10-3 combines with J gene TRBJ2-1; no clear D gene. The length of the CDR3 is 13 residues. The germline V and J ends were trimmed by 8 bases and 9 bases, with 17 bases remaining between them. Germline lookup yields CDR1 ENHRY and CDR2 SYGVKD. Written as DNA, the CDR3 is TGTGCCATCCGAAGCCCCCTCCGACGTGAGCAGTTCTTC. Its protein product is CAIRSPLRREQFF.

The chain recombines TRBV6-1 with TRBJ2-7, with TRBD1 as a possible D gene (5 bases). CDR3 length equals 13 residues. Trimming pared 4 bases from V and 5 bases from J, leaving 12 bases between. The germline V gene has CDR1 MNHNS and CDR2 SASEGT. CDR3 DNA sequence: TGTGCCAGCAGTGGATCGGGCAGGGACGAGCAGTACTTC. Translation: CASSGSGRDEQYF.

This clone has a handful of counts. This chain joins TRBV28 and TRBJ1-2, with D maybe TRBD1 (6 bases). Germline V gene sequence: CDR1 MDHEN, CDR2 SYDVKM. V shed 7 bases and J shed 8 bases, with 14 bases lying between them. CDR3 size: 12 residues. The DNA for the CDR3 is TGTGCCAGCAACACACAGGGTTTGGGCTACACCTTC. It yields the protein CASNTQGLGYTF.

This clone was recorded at least ten times. This chain links TRBV2 with TRBJ2-3; D is unclear. This CDR3 spans 14 amino acids. The V gene's germline CDR1 is SNHLY and CDR2 FYNNEI. V was clipped by 6 bases and J by 0 bases, with 10 bases between them. This CDR3 is CASSPLASTDTQYF. The CDR3 DNA follows: TGTGCCAGCAGCCCCTTAGCTAGCACAGATACGCAGTATTTT.

In this sample, this clone turned up a few times. Other DNA sequences in this specimen translate into the identical CDR3. This chain links TRBV18 with TRBJ2-7; TRBD2 is a possible D gene (5 bases). The CDR3 is made up of 13 amino acids. The germline V and J ends were trimmed by 0 bases and 4 bases, with 7 bases remaining between them. Germline CDR1 reads KGHSH; CDR2 reads LQKENI. In nucleotides, the CDR3 is TGTGCCAGCTCACCACCTAGCGCGTACGAGCAGTACTTC. Its translation is CASSPPSAYEQYF.

V usage is TRBV10-3 and J usage is TRBJ2-5; the D is unclear. There are 15 residues in the CDR3. In germline, CDR1 is ENHRY, CDR2 SYGVKD. The germline V and J ends were trimmed by 0 bases and 3 bases, with 11 bases remaining between them. CDR3 sequence (DNA): TGTGCCATCAGTGAGTCTATGGGTTTGGAAGAGACCCAGTACTTC. This translates into CAISESMGLEETQYF.

The J gene is TRBJ2-3, the V gene TRBV4-1, with D unresolved. Germline assignment: CDR1 MGHRA and CDR2 YSYEKL. The V and J ends lost 0 bases and 1 base respectively, with 8 bases between them. The CDR3 totals 15 residues. CDR3 amino acids: CASSQDSQGTDTQYF. CDR3 coding DNA: TGCGCCAGCAGCCAAGATTCGCAAGGCACAGATACGCAGTATTTT.